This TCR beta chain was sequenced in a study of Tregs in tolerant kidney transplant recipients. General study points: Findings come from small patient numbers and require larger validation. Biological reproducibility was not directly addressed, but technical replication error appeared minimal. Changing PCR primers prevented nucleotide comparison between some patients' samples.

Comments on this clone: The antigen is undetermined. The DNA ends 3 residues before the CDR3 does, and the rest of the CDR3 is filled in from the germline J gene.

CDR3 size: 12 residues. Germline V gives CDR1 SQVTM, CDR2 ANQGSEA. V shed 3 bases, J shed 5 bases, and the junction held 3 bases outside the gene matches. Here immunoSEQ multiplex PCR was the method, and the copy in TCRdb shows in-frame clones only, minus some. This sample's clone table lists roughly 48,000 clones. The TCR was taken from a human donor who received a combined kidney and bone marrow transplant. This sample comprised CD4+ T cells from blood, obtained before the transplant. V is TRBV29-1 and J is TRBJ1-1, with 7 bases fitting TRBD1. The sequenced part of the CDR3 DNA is TGCAGCGTTGAGCAGGGGGAAACTGAA. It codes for CSVEQGETE. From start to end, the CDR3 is CSVEQGETEAFF.